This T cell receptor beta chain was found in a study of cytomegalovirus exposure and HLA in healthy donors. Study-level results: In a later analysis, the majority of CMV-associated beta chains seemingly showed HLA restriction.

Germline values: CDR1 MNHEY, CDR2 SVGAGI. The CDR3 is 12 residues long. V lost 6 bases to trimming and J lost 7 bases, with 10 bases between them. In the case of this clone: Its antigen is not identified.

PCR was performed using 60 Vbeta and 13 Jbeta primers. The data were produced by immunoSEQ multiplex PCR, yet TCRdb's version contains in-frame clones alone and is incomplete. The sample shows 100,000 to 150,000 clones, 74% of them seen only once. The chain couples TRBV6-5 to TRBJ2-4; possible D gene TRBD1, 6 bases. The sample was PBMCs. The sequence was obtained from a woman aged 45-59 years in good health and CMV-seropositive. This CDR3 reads CASSLQGNIQYF. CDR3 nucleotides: TGTGCCAGCAGCCTCCAGGGGAACATTCAGTACTTC.